This T cell receptor (beta chain) was retrieved from a study of T cell responses to AZD1222 COVID-19 vaccine. Regarding the study as a whole: Clonal diversity was possibly underestimated, and white British individuals and females predominated among donors.

Measured with immunoSEQ multiplex PCR; TCRdb has only the in-frame clones, and not every one. The profile shows about 97,000 clones, around 93% of them singletons. Regarding this clone: As yet, its antigen is unknown.

Trimming at V came to 5 bases and at J to 6 bases, leaving 9 bases not matched to a gene. The CDR3 runs to 15 residues. Germline loops: CDR1 SGHVS, CDR2 FNYEAQ. The sample was peripheral blood, taken on day 0 of AZD1222 vaccination. This sequence joins TRBV7-6 and TRBJ2-2, with TRBD1 matching over 7 bases. This receptor was obtained from an adult in good health. The CDR3 protein is CASSKAETGSGELFF. The CDR3 DNA is TGTGCCAGCAGCAAGGCAGAGACAGGGTCCGGGGAGCTGTTTTTT.